This entry lists 11 T cell receptor beta chains sequenced from one sample in a study of blood T cell repertoires in COVID-19. Generated by immunoSEQ multiplex PCR, the TCRdb table keeps only in-frame clones and is missing some. The data contain tens of thousands of clones, around 67% of them seen just once; the ten biggest clones take up 3% to 4%. What was sequenced was peripheral blood. All receptors come from a man aged 70 or older with COVID-19, enrolled during active disease.

The gene calls are TRBV5-1 and TRBJ2-7; 12 nucleotides align to TRBD1. The CDR3 covers 15 residues. From germline, CDR1 is SGHRS and CDR2 YFSETQ. V dropped 4 bases and J dropped 5; count of bases not matched to a gene: 7. In DNA, the CDR3 is TGCGCCAGCAGCCGAGGGACAGGGGGCGGGAACGAGCAGTACTTC. Translation: CASSRGTGGGNEQYF.

V usage is TRBV11-3 and J usage is TRBJ1-2, with a tentative D call TRBD1 (6 bases). V shed 1 base and J shed 6 bases, with 9 bases lying between them. Germline V lookup: CDR1 SGHNT, CDR2 YENEEA. CDR3 size: 13 residues. Here the CDR3 reads CASSLASGDGYTF. CDR3 DNA sequence: TGTGCCAGCAGCTTAGCCTCAGGGGATGGCTACACCTTC.

V usage is TRBV7-9 and J usage is TRBJ2-1; no definite D call. V was pared by 1 base and J by 6 bases, with 7 bases between. The germline V gene encodes CDR1 SEHNR and CDR2 FQNEAQ (reference sequence). The CDR3 has 13 residues. DNA for the CDR3: TGTGCCAGCAGCTTAGGCAGGATCAATGAGCAGTTCTTC. It yields the protein CASSLGRINEQFF.

The chain employs TRBV6-5 and TRBJ1-4, with 9 bases identical to TRBD1. The CDR3 sequence is 14 residues long. Unmatched junction bases numbered 4, after V lost 6 bases and J lost 5 bases. CDR1 and CDR2 (germline): MNHEY, SVGAGI. CDR3 DNA sequence: TGTGCCAGCAGCCCAGGACAGGGGAATGAAAAACTGTTTTTT. This gives the protein CASSPGQGNEKLFF.

The chain uses TRBV11-1 and TRBJ1-4, with 7 positions matching TRBD1. J gave up 8 bases and V 5 bases, and 8 bases lay outside the gene matches. Germline values: CDR1 SGHAT, CDR2 FQDESV (reference sequence). The CDR3 runs 14 residues. CDR3 in amino acids: CASSRDRVGEKLFF. The CDR3 DNA reads as TGTGCCAGCAGCCGAGACAGGGTCGGCGAAAAACTGTTTTTT.

The J gene is TRBJ2-7, the V gene TRBV25-1, with a weak D call TRBD2 (5 bases). V lost 0 bases and J 1 base, leaving 10 bases between the germline ends. Germline V gene lookup returns CDR1 MGHDK and CDR2 SYGVNS. The CDR3 runs 15 residues. CDR3 protein: CASSEYAGISYEQYF. In DNA form, the CDR3 reads TGTGCCAGCAGTGAATATGCGGGTATATCCTACGAGCAGTACTTC.

The V and J genes are TRBV7-6 and TRBJ2-7, with TRBD2 matching over 7 bases. The ends lost 1 base at V and 4 bases at J; junction bases unmatched: 7. CDR1 is SGHVS, CDR2 FNYEAQ, per germline. CDR3 length: 15 amino acids. The CDR3 DNA reads TGTGCCAGCAGCTTAGGGGATTCCGGGAGGTACGAGCAGTACTTC. This translates into CASSLGDSGRYEQYF.

This chain connects TRBV2 to TRBJ1-2; possibly TRBD1 for D (5 bases). The germline CDR1 and CDR2 sequences are SNHLY and FYNNEI. The CDR3 is 14 amino acids. V was clipped by 7 bases and J by 5 bases, with 17 bases between them. CDR3 protein: CASISGTEIYGYTF. The CDR3 bases are TGTGCCAGCATAAGCGGGACTGAAATTTATGGCTACACCTTC.

The V call is TRBV27, the J call TRBJ2-3, with no clear D. Per the germline V gene, CDR1 is MNHEY and CDR2 is SMNVEV (reference sequence). V was clipped by 2 bases and J by 3 bases, with 15 bases between them. The CDR3 extends over 16 amino acids. CDR3 region: CASSLISFGATDTQYF. The CDR3 DNA follows: TGTGCCAGCAGTTTAATTTCTTTCGGAGCAACAGATACGCAGTATTTT.

The rearrangement links TRBV6-5 to TRBJ2-3; D not certain. V lost 2 bases and J 0 bases, leaving 6 bases between the germline ends. In germline, CDR1 is MNHEY, CDR2 SVGAGI. The CDR3 is made up of 14 amino acids. This chain's CDR3 is CASSYIRSTDTQYF. The CDR3 bases are TGTGCCAGCAGTTACATCAGAAGCACAGATACGCAGTATTTT.

The chain recombines TRBV14 with TRBJ2-7, with TRBD2 matching over 8 bases. Losses at the gene ends were 4 bases for V and 6 bases for J; bases not matched to a gene: 2. This CDR3 is 12 amino acids long. Germline values: CDR1 SGHDN, CDR2 FVKESK. CDR3 sequence reads: CASSPRGGEQYF. Here the CDR3 DNA reads TGTGCCAGCAGCCCTCGGGGGGGCGAGCAGTACTTC.